This TCR beta chain was captured in a study of blood T cells in healthy people across ages. Overall study results and limits: Among long-lived donors, naive CD4+ cells were more numerous and diversity higher than in aged donors.

Extraction of total RNA produced a minimum of 6 micrograms from each sample. Looked up from germline, CDR1 is DFQATT and CDR2 is SNEGSKA (reference sequence). CDR3 length: 15 residues. After removal of 4 bases from V and 5 bases from J, the junction contained 6 bases not matched to a gene. This clonotype has more than one count but fewer than ten. Its antigen is unidentified. A J-beta primer mix and a sample-barcoded 5' primer were used in a second PCR of roughly 6 to 11 cycles. The template-switch adaptor, which had 12 random nucleotides, put a tag on each cDNA molecule. A single record per CDR3 protein comes from TCRdb applying MiXCR to the 5' RACE reads. The table lists over 1,300,000 distinct CDR3 sequences, approximately 59% of them singletons, with over 5.5% in the top ten.

The clonotype was recovered from a young man in good health. Sequencing used blood. This chain links TRBV20-1 with TRBJ2-3; 13 nucleotides match TRBD2. The CDR3 sequence is CSANGLAGVRDTQYF. CDR3 DNA: TGCAGTGCTAATGGACTAGCGGGAGTAAGAGATACGCAGTATTTT.